The 8 T cell receptor beta chains below all came from one sample that was sequenced in a study of cytomegalovirus exposure and HLA in healthy donors. The protocol was immunoSEQ multiplex PCR, while the TCRdb copy is restricted to in-frame clones and leaves out a portion. The sample includes about 73,000 clones, approximately 96% of them seen just once. Sequenced: PBMCs. These receptors all come from a man aged 18 to 30 in good health and CMV-seronegative.

This chain joins TRBV5-4 and TRBJ2-2; TRBD2 is a possible D gene (5 bases). Deletions cut 3 bases from V and 5 bases from J, with 17 bases between. The CDR3 covers 16 residues. Germline CDR1 SGHNT, CDR2 YYREEE (reference sequence). In nucleotides, the CDR3 is TGTGCCAGCAGCTCCTCCGGGATATACCGGACCGGGGAGCTGTTTTTT. Translating it yields CASSSSGIYRTGELFF.

CDR3 loop: CSVGDPSGVEETQYF. The CDR3 DNA reads as TGCAGCGTTGGAGATCCGTCAGGGGTTGAGGAGACCCAGTACTTC. The chain joins TRBV29-1 to TRBJ2-5; weak D call: TRBD1 (6 bases). The CDR3 totals 15 residues. Trimming left V 4 bases short and J 5 bases short, with 20 bases between. Germline V gives CDR1 SQVTM, CDR2 ANQGSEA.

This clone showed up just once. The genes are TRBV15 and TRBJ1-2; D might be TRBD1 (5 bases). The V end was cut by 5 bases, the J end by 3 bases, with 13 bases between. Germline CDR1 reads LNHNV; CDR2 reads YYDKDF (reference sequence). There are 14 residues in the CDR3. CDR3 in amino acids: CATSFGVQDYGYTF. Written as DNA, the CDR3 is TGTGCCACCAGCTTTGGGGTACAGGACTATGGCTACACCTTC.

V usage is TRBV5-6 and J usage is TRBJ2-2; 10 bases line up with TRBD2. CDR3 length: 16 residues. The V gene's germline CDR1 is SGHDT and CDR2 YYEEEE. The V and J ends lost 0 bases and 1 base, in that order; junction bases with no gene match: 0. The CDR3 loop is CASSLGLAGNTGELFF. The CDR3 DNA sequence: TGTGCCAGCAGCTTGGGACTAGCGGGGAACACCGGGGAGCTGTTTTTT.

This chain joins TRBV7-2 and TRBJ2-7; D is ambiguous. The CDR3 has 16 residues. The germline V gene encodes CDR1 SGHTA and CDR2 FQGNSA. V was pared by 0 bases and J by 0 bases, with 12 bases between. The CDR3 spells CASSLALRQDSYEQYF. CDR3 nucleotide sequence: TGTGCCAGCAGCTTAGCGTTGAGACAAGACTCCTACGAGCAGTACTTC.

The CDR3 here is CASSYLAGGPTGELFF. The CDR3 DNA sequence: TGCGCCAGCAGCTACTTAGCGGGGGGACCCACCGGGGAGCTGTTTTTT. The chain is built from TRBV5-1 and TRBJ2-2; TRBD2 matches 10 bases. The germline gives CDR1 SGHRS, CDR2 YFSETQ. Trimming took 3 bases from V and 4 from J; bases not matched to a gene: 6. The CDR3 is 16 amino acids. Full variable domain (rest looked up from reference TRBV5-1 and TRBJ2-2): KAGVTQTPRYLIKTRGQQVTLSCSPISGHRSVSWYQQTPGQGLQFLFEYFSETQRNKGNFPGRFSGRQFSNSRSEMNVSTLELGDSALYLCASSYLAGGPTGELFFGEGSRLTVL.

The J gene is TRBJ1-1, the V gene TRBV27; D ambiguous. Germline V gene sequence: CDR1 MNHEY, CDR2 SMNVEV (reference sequence). The CDR3 length is 14 residues. The V end was cut by 8 bases, the J end by 5 bases, with 18 bases between. As DNA, the CDR3 is TGTGCCAGCGCCCAGAATGGGTTCGGGACTGAAGCTTTCTTT. This gives the protein CASAQNGFGTEAFF.

The CDR3 DNA follows: TGTGCCAGCAGCTCTGGGGCCGGGGGCACTGAAGCTTTCTTT. It specifies CASSSGAGGTEAFF. V and J are TRBV9 and TRBJ1-1; D is possibly TRBD1 (5 bases). Germline CDR1 is SGDLS and CDR2 is YYNGEE. The CDR3 spans 14 residues. V was cut by 4 bases and J by 4 bases, with 14 bases left in between.